This T cell receptor beta chain was documented in a study of molecular identifiers for immune sequencing clone quantification listed by TCRdb under 2018. Notes on the research overall: For a replicate experiment, RNA from about 20,000 or 100,000 naive CD8 T cells was divided into five aliquots, of which four were sequenced. The study was a methods study using CD8 T cells to benchmark molecular-identifier clustering-based TCR repertoire sequencing (MIDCIRS) and TCR RNA copy counting. General study outcomes and caveats: The sizes of highly expanded clones could end up underestimated when identical TCR molecules share a barcode. The naive libraries included spiked-in Jurkat TCR RNA (roughly nine copies' worth), and this Jurkat TCR RNA is not part of the donor repertoire. About three recovered TCR RNA copies per cell were obtained by modeling, versus approximately 10 by digital PCR, implying a capture efficiency of approximately 30%. When barcode sub-clustering was omitted, TCR diversity was inflated by chimeric consensus sequences, with chimeras reaching as high as 47%. Clones above 20 RNA copies held over 97% of molecules in CMV-specific effector cells but under 1% in naive cells. Spiked-in Jurkat TCR RNA equal to a single cell's worth was reported to be detectable even within one million naive CD8 T cells.

This clonotype occurred many times. Its antigen target is currently unknown. The input lacks base qualities; no much larger clone sits a single base away. Naive CD8 T cell libraries were made from about 21,000 to 970,000 sorted cells using 10%, 30% or 50% of purified RNA. Naive CD8 T cells, defined as CD8+CD4-CCR7+CD45RA+, were FACS-sorted into RLT Plus buffer on a BD FACSAria II. Around 10 TCR copies' worth of Jurkat RNA were spiked into roughly 17,000-1,100,000 naive CD8 T cell samples to test detection sensitivity. Enrichment of CD8 T cells was performed with RosetteSep CD8+ T Cell Enrichment Cocktail and Ficoll-Paque, after which ACK red cell lysis was carried out. V sheds 3 bases and J sheds 1 base, leaving 11 bases between their ends. Including cysteine and phenylalanine, the CDR3 has 15 amino acids. The only DNA kept is the CDR3, 45 bases in frame from the first base. Preparation of the library involved PCR. Sequencing was carried out with an Illumina HiSeq 4000. Bulk TCR libraries were generated as previously described, with the TCR primers listed in Table S5 used. The Qiagen AllPrep DNA/RNA kit was used to purify total RNA. Before analysis, reads from multiple sequencing runs of one library were combined. The original methods were these. Reads were retained only if an exact TCR constant sequence was present, and the retained reads were trimmed to 150 nt and grouped according to their 12-nt molecular barcodes. Within each barcode group, reads were sub-clustered at a 15% Levenshtein threshold, and quality-weighted consensus sequences were built per RNA molecule. Non-functional sequences were discarded, and so were lower-count sequences lying one edit away from another sequence. Based on fitting two negative binomial distributions, any barcode sub-cluster with under 20% of the maximum read count was discarded. TCRdb's own reprocessing of the public reads used fastp at Q25 and MiXCR and kept productive beta chains. Merged by CDR3 protein, the rows form single entries marked with the most common genes and DNA. The V and J calls follow TCRdb's processing rather than the paper's. The sample data list 600,000 to 650,000 distinct CDR3 sequences, and just under 20% of these were observed just once. The top ten clonotypes cover roughly 0.83% of the sample.

The receptor's source is a human donor in good health. Some libraries in this study had Jurkat cell RNA spiked in. Sequenced: naive CD8+ T cells from blood, with Jurkat cell RNA spiked in. The cell subset or site label here, explained by the study, means: FACS-sorted CD8+CD4-CCR7+CD45RA+ naive T cells. The chain employs TRBV12-3 or TRBV12-4 and TRBJ2-3; the D region possibly corresponds to TRBD1 (5 bases align). The DNA sequence is given as TGTGCCAGCAGTTTTACGAAGGGGCGCACAGATACGCAGTATTTT. Its product reads: CASSFTKGRTDTQYF.